These 20 T cell receptor beta chains came from one sample sequenced in a study of beta chain features in type 1 diabetes (dated by TCRdb to the late 2010s). The library was made by the immunoSEQ multiplex PCR assay. All of the isolated RNA was reverse transcribed with the High Capacity cDNA Reverse Transcription Kit, so expressed TCRB transcripts were sequenced. TCRdb stores this immuneACCESS table with in-frame sequences only. Part of the clones is absent; in the studies checked, under half of the shortfall reflects unresolved V genes, and no reason is known for the rest. Here the sample has about 150,000 clones; 8.5% to 14% occur a single time. Together, the top ten hold roughly 1.9% of the sample. Sequenced material: central memory CD4+ T cells from blood. Receptor source: a man aged 18 to 29 in good health.

The CDR3 nucleotides read TGCGCCAGCAGACCTACGGGGATAAACACCGGGGAGCTGTTTTTT. Amino acid sequence: CASRPTGINTGELFF. The chain combines TRBV5-1 with TRBJ2-2; possibly TRBD2 for D (5 bases). In germline, CDR1 is SGHRS, CDR2 YFSETQ. This CDR3 is 15 amino acids long. Trimming stripped 5 bases from V and 2 bases from J, with 13 bases between.

The chain is built from TRBV5-1 and TRBJ2-5; TRBD1 might be the D (5 bases). Germline V gene data show CDR1 as SGHRS and CDR2 as YFSETQ. This CDR3 spans 11 amino acids. The germline V and J ends were trimmed by 7 bases and 7 bases, with 11 bases remaining between them. CDR3 amino acids: CASSLTGTQYF. CDR3 in DNA: TGCGCCAGCTCCCTTACAGGGACCCAGTACTTC.

This clone was seen only a few times. This chain joins TRBV27 and TRBJ2-7; D call uncertain. There are 14 residues in the CDR3. V dropped 4 bases and J dropped 3 bases, with 13 bases sitting between them. The germline gives CDR1 MNHEY, CDR2 SMNVEV (reference sequence). CDR3 DNA sequence: TGTGCCAGCAGTTATCGCAGGCTGTTCTACGAGCAGTACTTC. This translates into CASSYRRLFYEQYF.

The V gene is TRBV15, the J gene TRBJ2-5, with 7 bases aligning to TRBD2. J gave up 11 bases and V 0 bases, and 9 bases lay outside the gene matches. There are 14 residues in the CDR3. The germline V gene has CDR1 LNHNV and CDR2 YYDKDF (reference sequence). The CDR3 bases are TGTGCCACCAGCAGAGATCGAAGAGGGGAGGGTCAGTACTTC. It translates to CATSRDRRGEGQYF. Full variable domain (outside the CDR3, taken from reference TRBV15 and TRBJ2-5): DAMVIQNPRYQVTQFGKPVTLSCSQTLNHNVMYWYQQKSSQAPKLLFHYYDKDFNNEADTPDNFQSRRPNTSFCFLDIRSPGLGDTAMYLCATSRDRRGEGQYFGPGTRLLVL.

DNA of the CDR3: TGTGCCAGCAGCCCTGGGCCTAGCGGGGGGGCCCCCTACAATGAGCAGTTCTTC. Protein sequence: CASSPGPSGGAPYNEQFF. The chain recombines TRBV5-4 with TRBJ2-1, with TRBD2 matching 12 bases. CDR1 is SGHNT and CDR2 is YYREEE in the germline V gene (reference sequence). The CDR3 totals 18 residues. The J segment lost 2 bases and the V segment lost 4 bases, leaving 10 bases of the junction unmatched.

This clone occurred a few times. The gene calls are TRBV4-3 and TRBJ1-5; D is uncertain. V gave up 0 bases and J gave up 4 bases, with 13 bases separating them. Germline loops: CDR1 LGHNA, CDR2 YSLEER. This CDR3 has 16 residues. This chain's CDR3 is CASSQDLRVGNQPQHF. The CDR3 coding sequence is TGCGCCAGCAGCCAAGATCTTCGTGTGGGGAATCAGCCCCAGCATTTT.

In the case of this clone: The sample carries other DNA sequences with the same CDR3. The chain carries TRBV9 and TRBJ2-6; unclear D gene. Looked up from germline, CDR1 is SGDLS and CDR2 is YYNGEE. V dropped 0 bases and J dropped 1 base, with 5 bases sitting between them. The CDR3 runs to 15 residues. DNA for the CDR3: TGTGCCAGCAGCGTAGCGGGTTCTGGGGCCAACGTCCTGACTTTC. Encoded protein: CASSVAGSGANVLTF.

The chain is built from TRBV6-1 and TRBJ2-3; D remains unclear. Germline V gives CDR1 MNHNS, CDR2 SASEGT. CDR3 length: 12 residues. V was shortened by 4 bases and J by 5 bases, with 7 bases between the two germline ends. CDR3: CASSASRDTQYF. The CDR3 region has the DNA TGTGCCAGCAGTGCCAGCCGAGATACGCAGTATTTT.

The V and J genes are TRBV6-1 and TRBJ1-1; 8 bases fit TRBD1. V was clipped by 6 bases and J by 6 bases; unmatched bases: 12. Germline V gives CDR1 MNHNS, CDR2 SASEGT. This CDR3 is 15 amino acids long. The CDR3 DNA reads TGTGCCAGCAGCTTCTTCACAGGGGGGAAACCTGAAGCTTTCTTT. Residues: CASSFFTGGKPEAFF.

This clone was observed a few times. The rearrangement links TRBV7-9 to TRBJ2-7; maybe TRBD1 (5 bases). V was pared by 2 bases and J by 13 bases, with 18 bases between. Germline V gives CDR1 SEHNR, CDR2 FQNEAQ (reference sequence). CDR3 length: 13 residues. The CDR3 coding sequence is TGTGCCAGCAGCTTATCCGCCGCCCTAGACAGTTACTTC. Its translation: CASSLSAALDSYF.

This clone showed up just a few times. The rearrangement links TRBV27 to TRBJ2-7, with D unresolved. The germline CDR1 and CDR2 sequences are MNHEY and SMNVEV (reference sequence). V lost 0 bases and J lost 0, with 9 bases in between. The CDR3 is 15 amino acids. CDR3 residues: CASSLSGLGSYEQYF. CDR3 nucleotide sequence: TGTGCCAGCAGTTTATCAGGCCTGGGCTCCTACGAGCAGTACTTC.

This clone appeared a few times. The rearrangement links TRBV9 to TRBJ1-4; 7 nucleotides agree with TRBD1. The V gene end was trimmed by 4 bases and the J gene end by 5 bases; junction bases not matched to a gene: 14. This CDR3 is built from 17 residues. Germline assignment: CDR1 SGDLS and CDR2 YYNGEE. CDR3 nucleotides: TGTGCCAGCAGCCCCCGGGACAGCCCTAGGTCCAATGAAAAACTGTTTTTT. Translation: CASSPRDSPRSNEKLFF. Using reference TRBV9 and TRBJ1-4 for the parts outside the CDR3, the full variable domain is DSGVTQTPKHLITATGQRVTLRCSPRSGDLSVYWYQQSLDQGLQFLIQYYNGEERAKGNILERFSAQQFPDLHSELNLSSLELGDSALYFCASSPRDSPRSNEKLFFGSGTQLSVL.

This clone was detected a few times. The chain joins TRBV2 to TRBJ1-6, with 9 bases matching TRBD1. Trimming took 6 bases from V and 6 from J; bases not matched to a gene: 6. CDR1 is SNHLY, CDR2 FYNNEI, per germline. This CDR3 has 15 residues. The CDR3 bases are TGTGCCAGCAGAGTATTGGGACAGGGTAATTCACCCCTCCACTTT. This gives the protein CASRVLGQGNSPLHF.

This clone showed up just a few times. V is TRBV2 and J is TRBJ2-1; D gene unclear. V was cut by 6 bases and J by 4 bases, with 4 bases left in between. Per germline, CDR1 SNHLY and CDR2 FYNNEI. CDR3 size: 11 residues. The CDR3 here is CASSAYNEQFF. In DNA form, the CDR3 reads TGTGCCAGCAGCGCGTACAATGAGCAGTTCTTC.

The chain has TRBV28 and TRBJ1-5; no reliable D call. V was cut by 6 bases and J by 1 base, with 13 bases left in between. From germline, CDR1 is MDHEN and CDR2 SYDVKM. There are 15 residues in the CDR3. The CDR3 protein is CASRPPERSNQPQHF. The CDR3 region has the DNA TGTGCCAGCAGACCTCCGGAGCGAAGCAATCAGCCCCAGCATTTT.

This clone was observed a few times. The chain uses TRBV28 and TRBJ1-2; 7 nucleotides line up with TRBD1. This CDR3 region has 15 residues. The V segment lost 6 bases and the J segment 5 bases; nucleotides outside the gene matches: 12. Germline-derived CDR1 and CDR2 are MDHEN and SYDVKM. Written as DNA, the CDR3 is TGTGCCAGCAGCCAATCACCGACAGGGAGGTATGGCTACACCTTC. Amino acids: CASSQSPTGRYGYTF.

This chain uses TRBV5-1 with TRBJ1-6, with D maybe TRBD1 (5 bases). The CDR3 sequence is 17 residues long. CDR1 is SGHRS, CDR2 YFSETQ, per germline. V lost 4 bases, J lost 10 bases, and 24 bases lay in between. The CDR3 loop reads CASSPATLSGHGSPLHF. The CDR3 coding sequence is TGCGCCAGCAGCCCCGCCACATTGTCGGGGCATGGATCACCCCTCCACTTT. Full variable domain (missing parts from reference TRBV5-1 and TRBJ1-6): KAGVTQTPRYLIKTRGQQVTLSCSPISGHRSVSWYQQTPGQGLQFLFEYFSETQRNKGNFPGRFSGRQFSNSRSEMNVSTLELGDSALYLCASSPATLSGHGSPLHFGNGTRLTVT.

This clone has just a few counts. The CDR3 nucleotides read TGTGCCAGCAGCTTTGTTAACTATGGCTACACCTTC. It codes for CASSFVNYGYTF. This sequence joins TRBV7-2 and TRBJ1-2; unclear D gene. Germline V gives CDR1 SGHTA, CDR2 FQGNSA. The CDR3 totals 12 residues. V lost 3 bases and J 1 base, leaving 3 bases between the germline ends.

J is TRBJ1-1 and V is TRBV16; 8 nucleotides agree with TRBD1. This CDR3 spans 11 amino acids. The V segment lost 7 bases and the J segment 10 bases; nucleotides outside the gene matches: 5. Germline CDR1 KGHSY, CDR2 FQNENV. This chain's CDR3 is CASTPDRGAFF. CDR3 sequence (DNA): TGTGCCAGCACCCCCGACAGGGGAGCTTTCTTT.

The chain joins TRBV7-2 to TRBJ2-1; TRBD2 matches at 12 bases. This CDR3 comprises 16 residues. Germline V gene data show CDR1 as SGHTA and CDR2 as FQGNSA. V was pared by 5 bases and J by 3 bases, with 5 bases of the junction left unmatched. CDR3 in DNA: TGTGCCAGCAGCACGCTGACTAGCGGGGGCTACAATGAGCAGTTCTTC. Amino acid sequence: CASSTLTSGGYNEQFF.